The entry below gives a single T cell receptor beta chain sequence along with its context. Its target is not known. TCRdb recomputed calls from the reads with MiXCR, one row per CDR3 protein. The table records roughly 68,000 distinct CDR3 sequences, 20% of them present only once. These data belong to a study of T cell repertoires in cytomegalovirus infection. The wider study: Indications came from public TCR beta signatures; they pointed to CMV infection and to a matching HLA type. Points from the study as a whole: Public TCR beta family frequency separated CMV-and-HLA carriers, including in an independent cohort.

This TCR was sampled from a human donor in good health (CMV status not recorded). Some clones in this sample may be carry-over from other donors' samples. Here the sequenced sample was CD8+ T cells from cultured PBMCs, taken from culture after CMV antigen stimulation.

Here the CDR3 reads CASSLVPDPKAYEQYF. For the CDR3, the DNA is TGTGCCAGCAGCTTAGTCCCCGACCCTAAAGCCTACGAGCAGTACTTC. V gene TRBV7-9 combines with J gene TRBJ2-7; D is uncertain. The V and J ends lost 1 base and 2 bases respectively, with 15 bases between them. The CDR3 totals 16 residues. CDR1 SEHNR and CDR2 FQNEAQ come from the germline V gene (reference sequence).